The 18 T cell receptor beta chains listed next were all sequenced from one sample in a study of shared clonotypes between healthy human individuals (TCRdb year 2020). The library was prepared using the immunoSEQ multiplex PCR assay. The table comes from immuneACCESS by way of TCRdb, which keeps in-frame sequences with V and J called. Part of the clones is missing from these tables; in studies checked, under half for an unresolved V gene and the rest for unknown reasons. The sample table holds millions of clones, of which 80% to 95% were seen once. 0.3% to 0.4% of the sample rests with the top ten. The specimen was naive CD4+ T cells from PBMCs. The sample's cell subset or site label, decoded: CD45RA+ positively selected. Receptor source: a man aged 18 to 29 in good health. Some clones in this sample may be carry-over from other donors' samples.

The count of this clone is one. Distinct nucleotide sequences in the sample also encode this CDR3. V gene TRBV9 combines with J gene TRBJ1-5; D ambiguous. The CDR3 is made up of 14 amino acids. Trimming took off 0 bases at V and 4 bases at J, with 8 bases between the two ends. Germline V lookup: CDR1 SGDLS, CDR2 YYNGEE. As DNA, the CDR3 is TGTGCCAGCAGCGTAGGAAGGTCTAATCAGCCCCAGCATTTT. Translating gives CASSVGRSNQPQHF. Complete variable domain (other parts from reference TRBV9 and TRBJ1-5): DSGVTQTPKHLITATGQRVTLRCSPRSGDLSVYWYQQSLDQGLQFLIQYYNGEERAKGNILERFSAQQFPDLHSELNLSSLELGDSALYFCASSVGRSNQPQHFGDGTRLSIL.

The rearrangement links TRBV28 to TRBJ2-7; D ambiguous. CDR1 and CDR2 (germline): MDHEN, SYDVKM. Deletions cut 6 bases from V and 4 bases from J, with 13 bases between. This CDR3 contains 13 residues. CDR3 amino acids: CASRMTAFYEQYF. CDR3 nucleotides: TGTGCCAGCAGGATGACGGCTTTTTACGAGCAGTACTTC.

The table lists this clone with a count of one. The chain links TRBV28 to TRBJ2-3; 8 bases are shared with TRBD2. CDR1 is MDHEN, CDR2 SYDVKM, per germline. The CDR3 consists of 13 residues. V trimming: 6 bases; J trimming: 6 bases; junction bases outside the gene matches: 5. In DNA form, the CDR3 reads TGTGCCAGCAGCCCTAGCGGGTGGGATACGCAGTATTTT. Translation: CASSPSGWDTQYF.

V usage is TRBV2 and J usage is TRBJ1-1, with a tentative D call TRBD1 (5 bases). With 2 bases removed from V and 5 bases from J, the gap between germline ends came to 9 bases. Germline assignment: CDR1 SNHLY and CDR2 FYNNEI. The CDR3 sequence is 13 residues long. The CDR3 DNA reads as TGTGCCAGCAGTGAACAGGGAAGAACTGAAGCTTTCTTT. This sequence encodes CASSEQGRTEAFF.

The chain joins TRBV27 to TRBJ2-7; 8 bases agree with TRBD2. The junction had 9 bases not matched to a gene; V was cut back by 7 bases and J by 4 bases. The V gene's germline CDR1 is MNHEY and CDR2 SMNVEV (reference sequence). The CDR3 is made up of 14 amino acids. CDR3 protein: CASTATAGVYEQYF. As DNA, the CDR3 is TGTGCCAGCACCGCGACAGCGGGAGTGTACGAGCAGTACTTC.

The chain links TRBV10-3 to TRBJ2-7; D gene unclear. V lost 2 bases, J lost 4 bases, and 12 bases lay in between. There are 14 residues in the CDR3. In germline, CDR1 is ENHRY, CDR2 SYGVKD. CDR3 DNA: TGTGCCATCAGTGAGGGGCCTGGAGTTTACGAGCAGTACTTC. The encoded protein is CAISEGPGVYEQYF.

The rearrangement uses TRBV11-2 and TRBJ2-2; TRBD1 matches 7 bases. Trimming removed 10 bases from V and 2 bases from J; junction bases left unmatched: 4. CDR1 SGHAT and CDR2 FQNNGV come from the germline V gene. This CDR3 has 13 residues. The CDR3 here is CANGDSNTGELFF. CDR3 coding DNA: TGTGCCAACGGGGACAGTAACACCGGGGAGCTGTTTTTT.

The table lists this clone with a count of one. This chain joins TRBV5-1 and TRBJ2-5; 9 positions agree with TRBD2. CDR3 length: 16 residues. With 0 bases clipped from V and 2 bases from J, the junction kept 5 bases outside the gene matches. CDR1 and CDR2 (germline): SGHRS, YFSETQ. In DNA form, the CDR3 reads TGCGCCAGCAGCTTGGCGGCGGGAGGGAGGCAAGAGACCCAGTACTTC. This sequence encodes CASSLAAGGRQETQYF.

The J gene is TRBJ2-7, the V gene TRBV7-9; TRBD2 agrees at 10 bases. J was trimmed by 2 bases and V by 4 bases; bases with no gene match: 5. Germline lookup yields CDR1 SEHNR and CDR2 FQNEAQ (reference sequence). The CDR3 is 15 residues long. CDR3 sequence reads: CASSSGLADTYEQYF. The CDR3 coding sequence is TGTGCCAGCAGCTCAGGACTAGCGGACACCTACGAGCAGTACTTC.

The CDR3 sequence is CASRDRGGTGELFF. DNA for the CDR3: TGTGCCAGCAGGGACAGGGGCGGTACCGGGGAGCTGTTTTTT. The rearrangement uses TRBV6-6 and TRBJ2-2; TRBD1 matches 9 bases. The CDR3 is 14 residues long. Germline lookup yields CDR1 MNHNY and CDR2 SVGAGI (reference sequence). Unmatched junction bases numbered 4, after V lost 6 bases and J lost 5 bases.

The V gene is TRBV5-1, the J gene TRBJ1-2; D call uncertain. Trimming cost V 3 bases and J 8 bases, with 17 bases left between them. Germline-derived CDR1 and CDR2 are SGHRS and YFSETQ. The CDR3 is 14 amino acids. DNA of the CDR3: TGCGCCAGCAGCTCTACGGTGAACCGGAGGGGCTACACCTTC. Protein: CASSSTVNRRGYTF.

J is TRBJ2-2 and V is TRBV28, with 14 bases matching TRBD2. This CDR3 is 16 amino acids long. Germline loops: CDR1 MDHEN, CDR2 SYDVKM. With 6 bases clipped from V and 4 bases from J, the junction kept 4 bases outside the gene matches. The CDR3 loop reads CASRKGTSGGTGELFF. The CDR3 DNA follows: TGTGCCAGCAGAAAAGGGACTAGCGGGGGCACCGGGGAGCTGTTTTTT.

The chain combines TRBV27 with TRBJ2-6; D is unresolved. The germline CDR1 and CDR2 sequences are MNHEY and SMNVEV (reference sequence). There are 18 residues in the CDR3. Trimming cost V 2 bases and J 0 bases, with 14 bases left between them. The CDR3 nucleotides are TGTGCCAGCAGTTTAAGGTACATTAGCCACTCTGGGGCCAACGTCCTGACTTTC. This codes for CASSLRYISHSGANVLTF.

On this clone itself: In the same sample, other DNA sequences code for this CDR3. The rearrangement links TRBV27 to TRBJ1-1; D is undetermined. The CDR3 extends over 13 amino acids. With 3 bases removed from V and 4 bases from J, the gap between germline ends came to 9 bases. Germline CDR1 reads MNHEY; CDR2 reads SMNVEV (reference sequence). For the CDR3, the DNA is TGTGCCAGCAGTTTGGACCGAGGCACTGAAGCTTTCTTT. Its protein is CASSLDRGTEAFF.

A remark on this clone: Distinct nucleotide sequences in the sample also encode this CDR3. The chain joins TRBV5-1 to TRBJ1-1; a weak D match, TRBD1 (5 bases). Germline CDR1 and CDR2: SGHRS and YFSETQ. V was pared by 4 bases and J by 3 bases, with 10 bases between. The CDR3 covers 13 residues. This CDR3 reads CASSLWGDTEAFF. The DNA of the CDR3 is TGCGCCAGCAGCCTGTGGGGGGACACTGAAGCTTTCTTT. Filled out from reference TRBV5-1 and TRBJ1-1, the complete variable domain reads KAGVTQTPRYLIKTRGQQVTLSCSPISGHRSVSWYQQTPGQGLQFLFEYFSETQRNKGNFPGRFSGRQFSNSRSEMNVSTLELGDSALYLCASSLWGDTEAFFGQGTRLTVV.

This clone appeared a few times. Other nucleotide sequences in the sample specify the same CDR3. This sequence joins TRBV28 and TRBJ1-5, with unresolved D. Germline CDR1 is MDHEN and CDR2 is SYDVKM. V was shortened by 2 bases and J by 6 bases, with 11 bases between the two germline ends. The CDR3 extends over 14 amino acids. The CDR3 nucleotides read TGTGCCAGCAGTTTACCGGGAGGCGTTCAGCCCCAGCATTTT. Its translation: CASSLPGGVQPQHF.

The rearrangement joins TRBV19 to TRBJ1-5, with D hard to call. The CDR3 contains 13 residues. In germline, CDR1 is LNHDA, CDR2 SQIVND (reference sequence). V gave up 4 bases and J gave up 2 bases, with 6 bases separating them. In DNA form, the CDR3 reads TGTGCCAGTAGTACGATGGGCAATCAGCCCCAGCATTTT. It yields the protein CASSTMGNQPQHF.

This chain connects TRBV30 to TRBJ2-1; D gene unclear. The CDR3 sequence is 13 residues long. Germline V gene sequence: CDR1 GTSNPN, CDR2 SVGIG (reference sequence). V was trimmed by 1 base and J by 3 bases, leaving 7 bases between them. CDR3 amino acids: CAWSGHNYNEQFF. In nucleotides, the CDR3 is TGTGCCTGGAGTGGCCACAACTACAATGAGCAGTTCTTC.